This paragraph reports one T cell receptor beta chain. Antigen unknown. This specimen comes from a study of regulatory T cells in long-lasting Graves disease. Overall study results and limits: Persistent disease showed a preference for TRBV28, TRBJ1-2 and TRBJ2-5.

Investigators prepared the TCR beta libraries by applying iRepertoire HTBI primers and Arm-PCR of CDR3 regions. TCRdb reanalysed the multiplex PCR reads using MiXCR and keeps one entry per CDR3 protein. The sample has approximately 400,000 distinct CDR3 sequences, 15% to 18% seen once. Time point in this sample: newly diagnosed GD, antithyroid drugs for less than 3 months. With RNA extracted from PBMCs as input, the TCR library was made. Trimming shortened V by 0 bases and J by 3 bases, and 12 bases separated the two germline ends. The CDR3 sequence is 15 residues long. From germline, CDR1 is MNHEY and CDR2 SVGAGI.

This receptor was taken from a female donor with Graves disease. The rearrangement links TRBV6-5 to TRBJ2-7, with TRBD2 as a possible D gene (5 bases). Here the sequenced sample was peripheral blood mononuclear cells (PBMCs), taken at new diagnosis, from a patient treated with antithyroid drugs. CDR3 sequence: CASSYSAGEYYEQYF. CDR3 sequence (DNA): TGTGCCAGCAGTTACTCCGCTGGGGAGTACTACGAGCAGTACTTC.